What follows is one TCR beta chain and its context. Its antigen specificity is not known. No quality values exist for individual bases; no much larger clone is one base distant. V loses 2 bases of germline sequence and J loses 4 bases, and the interval between the two ends is 12 bases. The CDR3 measures 15 amino acids from cysteine to phenylalanine. Only CDR3 DNA remains: 45 bases, in frame from the first base. The germline V gene supplies CDR1 SGHVS and CDR2 FQNEAQ. The donors were 40 or so Caucasian individuals from Russia, aged roughly 6 to 100 years, who were systemically healthy. Each donor gave 8 to 10 milliliters of peripheral blood, collected into EDTA-treated Vacutainer tubes. Ficoll-Paque density-gradient centrifugation was used to isolate PBMCs, with at least 6.5 million per sample. Trizol reagent was used to extract total RNA from PBMCs, with at least 6 micrograms per sample. The percentages of naive CD45RAhigh/CD27high T cells were determined by flow cytometry on a PBMC aliquot from every donor.

This entry belongs to a study of blood T cells in healthy people across ages (dated by TCRdb to 2013 to 2016). Regarding the complete study: In model experiments, template switching captured roughly one uniquely barcoded TCR beta cDNA molecule for every two T cells. Age-related changes in TCR beta repertoire diversity were measured in the study by deep sequencing normalized with unique cDNA molecular identifiers. The donors were divided into four age groups: young (average approximately 17 years), middle-aged (roughly 40), aged (around 67) and long-lived (about 79). Donors of different ages were randomly distributed across sequencing lanes to avoid experimental bias. Two additional independent replicas of 1 million unique cDNA reads from the same blood draw were analyzed for two donors (one aged 18 to 30 and one aged 80 or older).

Results the study describes overall, beyond this receptor: A strong correlation was found between observed TCR beta diversity and the percentage of naive T cells measured by flow cytometry. Observed TCR beta diversity per million T cells fell roughly linearly with age, and a significant reduction was already apparent by age about 38. Since profiling was done on bulk unsorted PBMCs, naive and antigen-experienced compartments could not be conclusively compared. Compared with the aged group, the long-lived group had more naive CD4+ T cells, fewer expanded clones and increased TCR diversity, suggesting age selection. Total diversity estimates from one million sequenced T cells were considered lower bounds and underestimates. Because the CMV infection status of the donors was unknown, age-related changes in expanded clonotypes may potentially have been confounded.

The library was made by 5' RACE. Sequencing relied on an Illumina HiSeq 2500. A second about 7 to 11 cycle PCR used a sample-barcoded 5' primer and a J-beta primer mix. Each TCR beta cDNA molecule received a unique molecular identifier from a template-switch 5' adaptor carrying 12 random nucleotides. Each sample yielded at least 2.5 million CDR3-containing paired-end reads. First-strand cDNA was synthesized from all RNA with the Mint cDNA synthesis kit, primed by a TRBC-specific oligonucleotide. Following uracil-DNA glycosylase treatment, all cDNA underwent a first 18-cycle PCR with the universal primers M1SS and BC2_uni_R. In the authors' own workflow: For normalization, 1 million high-quality reads, each with a distinct molecular identifier, were randomly selected from each sample. Instead of being binned into consensus sequences, reads that shared molecular identifiers were thrown out. MiTCR, with a Q25 quality threshold and the strictest error-elimination algorithm, was used for CDR3 identification, clonotype clustering and error correction. A nonparametric unseen species model with Euler transformation was used to estimate a lower bound on total TCR beta diversity. TCRdb reran the public reads through fastp at Q25 and MiXCR, keeping productive beta chains. When rows share a CDR3 protein, they turn into one entry using the most common DNA and genes. TCRdb, rather than the study authors, made the V and J calls. This sample holds 1.5 million to 2 million distinct CDR3 sequences; roughly 52% were observed only once. The top ten hold approximately 2% of the sample.

The rearrangement joined TRBV7-8 to TRBJ1-5; no D gene can be assigned with confidence. Input material: blood. This TCR was sampled from a middle-aged woman in good health. The sequenced DNA: TGTGCCAGCAGCTTATTCTGGCATATAAATCAGCCCCAGCATTTT. Its coded protein is CASSLFWHINQPQHF.